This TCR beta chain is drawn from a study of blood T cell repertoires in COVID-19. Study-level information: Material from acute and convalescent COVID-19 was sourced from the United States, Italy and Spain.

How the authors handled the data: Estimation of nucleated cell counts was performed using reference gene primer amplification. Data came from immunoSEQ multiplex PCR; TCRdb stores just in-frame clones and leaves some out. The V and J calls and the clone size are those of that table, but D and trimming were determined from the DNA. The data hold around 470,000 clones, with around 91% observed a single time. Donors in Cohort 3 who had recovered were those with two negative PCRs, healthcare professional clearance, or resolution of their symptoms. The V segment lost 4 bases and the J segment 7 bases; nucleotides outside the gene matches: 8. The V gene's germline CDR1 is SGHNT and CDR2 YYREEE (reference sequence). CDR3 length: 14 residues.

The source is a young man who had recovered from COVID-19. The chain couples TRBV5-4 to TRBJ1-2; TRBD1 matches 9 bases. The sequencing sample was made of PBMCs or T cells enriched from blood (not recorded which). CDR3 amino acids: CASSPGTGWSGYTF. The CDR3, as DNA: TGTGCCAGCAGCCCGGGGACAGGGTGGAGTGGCTACACCTTC.